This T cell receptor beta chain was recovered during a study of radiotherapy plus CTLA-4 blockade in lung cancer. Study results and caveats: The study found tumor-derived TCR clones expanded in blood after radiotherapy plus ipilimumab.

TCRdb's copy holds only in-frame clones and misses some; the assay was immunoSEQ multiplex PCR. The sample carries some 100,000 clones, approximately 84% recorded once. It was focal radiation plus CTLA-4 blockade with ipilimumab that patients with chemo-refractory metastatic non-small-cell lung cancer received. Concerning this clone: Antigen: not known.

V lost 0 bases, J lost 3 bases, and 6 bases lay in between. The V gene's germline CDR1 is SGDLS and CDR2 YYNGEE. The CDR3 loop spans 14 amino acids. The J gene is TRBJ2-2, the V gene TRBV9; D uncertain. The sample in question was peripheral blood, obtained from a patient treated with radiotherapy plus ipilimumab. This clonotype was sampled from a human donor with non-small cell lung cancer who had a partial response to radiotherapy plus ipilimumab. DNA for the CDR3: TGTGCCAGCAGCGTAGTATTTTACACCGGGGAGCTGTTTTTT. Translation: CASSVVFYTGELFF.